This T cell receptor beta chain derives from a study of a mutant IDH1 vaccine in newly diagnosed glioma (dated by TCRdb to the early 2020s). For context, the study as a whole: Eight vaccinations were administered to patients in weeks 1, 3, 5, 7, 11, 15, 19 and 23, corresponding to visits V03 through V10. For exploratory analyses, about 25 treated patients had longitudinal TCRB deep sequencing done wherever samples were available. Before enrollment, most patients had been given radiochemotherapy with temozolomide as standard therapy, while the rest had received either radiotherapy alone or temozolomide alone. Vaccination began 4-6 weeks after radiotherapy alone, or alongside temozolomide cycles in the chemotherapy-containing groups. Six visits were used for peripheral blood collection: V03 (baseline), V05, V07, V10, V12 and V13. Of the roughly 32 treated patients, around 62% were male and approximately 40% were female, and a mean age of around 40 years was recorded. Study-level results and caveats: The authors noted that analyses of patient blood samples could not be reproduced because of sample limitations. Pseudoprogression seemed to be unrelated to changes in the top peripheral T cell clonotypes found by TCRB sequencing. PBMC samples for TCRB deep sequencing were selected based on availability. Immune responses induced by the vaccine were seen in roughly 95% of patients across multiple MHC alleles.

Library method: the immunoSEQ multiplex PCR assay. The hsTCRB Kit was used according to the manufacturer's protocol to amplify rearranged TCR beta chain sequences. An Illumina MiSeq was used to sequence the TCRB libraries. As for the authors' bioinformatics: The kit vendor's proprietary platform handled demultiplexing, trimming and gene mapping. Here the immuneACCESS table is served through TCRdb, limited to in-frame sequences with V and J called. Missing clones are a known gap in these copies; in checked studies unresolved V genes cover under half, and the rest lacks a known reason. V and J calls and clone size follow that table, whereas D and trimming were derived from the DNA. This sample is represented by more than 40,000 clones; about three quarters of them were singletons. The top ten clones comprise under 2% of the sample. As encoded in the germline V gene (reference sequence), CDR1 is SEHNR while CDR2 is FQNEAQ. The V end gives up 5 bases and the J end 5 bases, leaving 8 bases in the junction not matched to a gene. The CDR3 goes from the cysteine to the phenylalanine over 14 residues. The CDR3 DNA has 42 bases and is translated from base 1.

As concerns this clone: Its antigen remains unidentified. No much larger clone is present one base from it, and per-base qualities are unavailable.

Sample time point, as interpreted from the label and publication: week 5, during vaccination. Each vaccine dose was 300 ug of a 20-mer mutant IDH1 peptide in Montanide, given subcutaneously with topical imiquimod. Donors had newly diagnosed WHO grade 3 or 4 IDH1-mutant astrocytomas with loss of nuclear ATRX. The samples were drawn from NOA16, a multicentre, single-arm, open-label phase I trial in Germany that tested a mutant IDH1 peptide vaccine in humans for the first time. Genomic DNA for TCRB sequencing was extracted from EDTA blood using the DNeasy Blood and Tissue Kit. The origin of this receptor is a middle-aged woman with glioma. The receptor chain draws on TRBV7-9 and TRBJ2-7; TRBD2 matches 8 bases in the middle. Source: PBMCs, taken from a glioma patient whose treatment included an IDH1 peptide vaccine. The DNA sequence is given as TGTGCCAGCAGCCCGGGGGGGCTAGTCCACGAGCAGTACTTC. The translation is CASSPGGLVHEQYF. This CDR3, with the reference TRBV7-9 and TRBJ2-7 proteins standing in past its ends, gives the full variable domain DTGVSQNPRHKITKRGQNVTFRCDPISEHNRLYWYRQTLGQGPEFLTYFQNEAQLEKSRLLSDRFSAERPKGSFSTLEIQRTEQGDSAMYLCASSPGGLVHEQYFGPGTRLTVT.